This TCR beta chain was identified in a study of tumor-infiltrating lymphocytes in primary liver carcinoma. A primer matching the constant region was used to make TCR beta cDNA from approximately 0.55 ug of total RNA. Libraries of TCR beta came from three nested multiplex PCR rounds with slightly modified ARM-PCR. Both of the initial two PCR rounds ran for roughly 10 cycles and employed TRBV1-TRBV30 forward primers alongside a C-beta reverse primer. In TCRdb, the multiplex PCR reads were re-called with MiXCR into one record per CDR3 protein. The sample shows about 320,000 distinct CDR3 sequences, 65% of them seen only once. Germline DNA was extracted alongside blood RNA, which was obtained from unsorted whole blood. The germline CDR1 and CDR2 sequences are SGHAT and FQNNGV. The CDR3 is made up of 11 amino acids.

This sequence originates from a man in his forties or fifties with primary liver carcinoma and hepatitis B virus infection. Sequenced sample: peripheral blood. The V gene is TRBV11-2, the J gene TRBJ2-1, with D perhaps given as TRBD1 or TRBD2 (5 bases each). CDR3 nucleotide sequence: TGTACCAACACCGAGGGGAATGAGCAGTTCTTC. This sequence encodes CTNTEGNEQFF.